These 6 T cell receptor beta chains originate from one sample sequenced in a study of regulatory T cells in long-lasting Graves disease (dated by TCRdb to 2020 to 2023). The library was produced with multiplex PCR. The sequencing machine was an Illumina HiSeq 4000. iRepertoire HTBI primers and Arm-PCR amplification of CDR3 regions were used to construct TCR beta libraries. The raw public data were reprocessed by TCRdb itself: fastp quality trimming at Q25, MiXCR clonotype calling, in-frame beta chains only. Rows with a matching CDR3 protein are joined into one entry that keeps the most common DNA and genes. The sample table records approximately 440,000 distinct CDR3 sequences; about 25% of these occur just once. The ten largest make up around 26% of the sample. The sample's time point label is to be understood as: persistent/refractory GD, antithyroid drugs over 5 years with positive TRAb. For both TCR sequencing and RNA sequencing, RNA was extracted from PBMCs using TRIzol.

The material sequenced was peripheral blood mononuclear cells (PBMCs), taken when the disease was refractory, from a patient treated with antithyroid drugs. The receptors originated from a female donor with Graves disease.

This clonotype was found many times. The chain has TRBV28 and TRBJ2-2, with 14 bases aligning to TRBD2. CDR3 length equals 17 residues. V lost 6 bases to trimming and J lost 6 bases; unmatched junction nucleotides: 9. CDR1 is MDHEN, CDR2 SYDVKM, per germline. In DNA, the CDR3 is TGTGCCAGCAGAAATCCCGGGACTAGCGGGAGTTCCGGGGAGCTGTTTTTT. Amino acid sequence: CASRNPGTSGSSGELFF.

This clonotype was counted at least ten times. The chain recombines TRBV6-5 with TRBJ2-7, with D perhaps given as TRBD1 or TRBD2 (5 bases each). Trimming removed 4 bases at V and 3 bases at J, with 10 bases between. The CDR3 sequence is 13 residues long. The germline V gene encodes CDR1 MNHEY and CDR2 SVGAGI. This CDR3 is CASSSRDVYEQYF. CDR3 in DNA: TGTGCCAGCAGTTCCCGGGACGTCTACGAGCAGTACTTC.

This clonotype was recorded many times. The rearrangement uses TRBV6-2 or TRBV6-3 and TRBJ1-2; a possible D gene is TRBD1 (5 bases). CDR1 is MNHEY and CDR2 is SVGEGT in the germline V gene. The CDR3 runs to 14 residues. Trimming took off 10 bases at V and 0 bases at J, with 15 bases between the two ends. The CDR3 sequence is CATGGDGANYGYTF. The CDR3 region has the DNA TGTGCCACCGGCGGGGACGGAGCTAACTATGGCTACACCTTC.

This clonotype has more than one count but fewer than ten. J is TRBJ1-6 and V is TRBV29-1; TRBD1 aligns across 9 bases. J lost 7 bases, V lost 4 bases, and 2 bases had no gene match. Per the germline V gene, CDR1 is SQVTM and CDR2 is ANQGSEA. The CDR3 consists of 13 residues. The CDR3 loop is CSVVDRGNSPLHF. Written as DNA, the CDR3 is TGCAGCGTTGTGGACAGGGGAAATTCACCCCTCCACTTT.

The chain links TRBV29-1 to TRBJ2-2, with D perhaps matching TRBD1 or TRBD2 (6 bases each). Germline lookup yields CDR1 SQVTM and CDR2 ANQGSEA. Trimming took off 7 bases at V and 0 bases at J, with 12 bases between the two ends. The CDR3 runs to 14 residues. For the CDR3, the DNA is TGCAGCGCCGGGGGACACGCGAACACCGGGGAGCTGTTTTTT. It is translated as CSAGGHANTGELFF.

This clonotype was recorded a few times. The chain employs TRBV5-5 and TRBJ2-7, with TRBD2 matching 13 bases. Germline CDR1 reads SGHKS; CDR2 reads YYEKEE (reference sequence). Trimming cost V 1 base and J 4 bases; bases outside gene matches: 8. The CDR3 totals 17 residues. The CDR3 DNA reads TGTGCCAGCAGCTTGACCCGGACTAGCGGGAGTCCGTACGAGCAGTACTTC. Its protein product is CASSLTRTSGSPYEQYF.